Following are 6 T cell receptor beta chains from one sample sequenced in a study of cytomegalovirus exposure and HLA in healthy donors (dated by TCRdb to about 2017). Library construction relied on the immunoSEQ multiplex PCR assay. For the multiplex PCR, a mixture combining 60 forward primers for TCR Vbeta segments and 13 reverse primers for TCR Jbeta segments was used. Sourced from immuneACCESS, this table was stored by TCRdb with only in-frame sequences that have V and J called. A share of the clones is absent; for the studies checked, an unresolved V gene accounts for under half, and the remainder has no known explanation. The sample table contains under 170,000 clones; only one count was recorded for about three fifths of them. The leading ten clones occupy under 7.5% of the sample. The sequenced sample was PBMCs. Receptors were obtained from a woman aged 55-69 years in good health and CMV-seropositive.

This clone was detected only a few times. The genes are TRBV27 and TRBJ2-1, with 7 positions matching TRBD2. CDR3 size: 12 residues. CDR1 MNHEY and CDR2 SMNVEV come from the germline V gene (reference sequence). V lost 5 bases and J lost 10; bases outside the gene matches: 5. CDR3 bases: TGTGCCAGCAGTGGGGCGGGAGAGGAGCAGTTCTTC. Its protein product is CASSGAGEEQFF.

V usage is TRBV11-2 and J usage is TRBJ2-7; 12 nucleotides line up with TRBD2. This CDR3 is built from 15 residues. Losses at the gene ends were 5 bases for V and 3 bases for J; bases not matched to a gene: 5. In germline, CDR1 is SGHAT, CDR2 FQNNGV. CDR3 residues: CASSPWTSGNYEQYF. In DNA form, the CDR3 reads TGTGCCAGCAGCCCCTGGACTAGCGGGAACTACGAGCAGTACTTC.

The chain is built from TRBV9 and TRBJ2-1, with TRBD2 matching 10 bases. The CDR3 consists of 16 residues. J lost 4 bases, V lost 0 bases, and 4 bases had no gene match. Germline lookup yields CDR1 SGDLS and CDR2 YYNGEE. The chain's CDR3 is CASSVGGLALYNEQFF. The CDR3 DNA follows: TGTGCCAGCAGCGTAGGGGGACTAGCGCTATACAATGAGCAGTTCTTC.

The chain combines TRBV7-2 with TRBJ2-3; TRBD1 matches 11 bases. Trimming cost V 1 base and J 6 bases; bases outside gene matches: 0. The CDR3 has 14 residues. Germline CDR1 SGHTA, CDR2 FQGNSA. Here the CDR3 DNA reads TGTGCCAGCAGCTTAGGGACAGGGGGCGATACGCAGTATTTT. Translating gives CASSLGTGGDTQYF.

The chain carries TRBV15 and TRBJ2-7; 9 bases are shared with TRBD2. Germline V CDR1 and CDR2: LNHNV, YYDKDF (reference sequence). The CDR3 runs 15 residues. V lost 0 bases, J lost 5 bases, and 5 bases stayed unmatched. The CDR3 spells CATSRDGSGSDEQYF. CDR3 DNA sequence: TGTGCCACCAGCAGAGATGGTAGCGGGAGTGACGAGCAGTACTTC.

The chain couples TRBV27 to TRBJ2-7; TRBD2 matches 14 bases. V lost 5 bases and J lost 2; bases outside the gene matches: 14. Germline V gene sequence: CDR1 MNHEY, CDR2 SMNVEV (reference sequence). This CDR3 region has 19 residues. The CDR3 nucleotides read TGTGCCAGCAGTCTCCCCCCCGGGACTAGCGGGAGTTACCCCTACGAGCAGTACTTC. It encodes CASSLPPGTSGSYPYEQYF.